This TCR beta chain was recovered during a study of blood T cell repertoires in COVID-19. Across the whole study: The origin of the acute and convalescent COVID-19 samples was the United States, Italy and Spain. T cells, B-cell-depleted T cells, or PBMCs provided the cDNA or gDNA that served as material.

This clone has just one count. Original processing notes: Estimated nucleated cell counts came from reference gene primer amplification. Profiling relied on immunoSEQ multiplex PCR, and the TCRdb table lists in-frame clones only, not all of them. The V and J calls and clone size come from that table; D and trimming were worked out from the DNA. The sample contains 250,000 to 400,000 clones, roughly 84% of which appear only once. The trim removed 5 bases at V and 4 bases at J, leaving 7 bases unmatched. The germline V gene encodes CDR1 SGHTA and CDR2 FQGNSA. The CDR3 is 15 residues long. The chain uses TRBV7-2 and TRBJ1-1; 10 bases line up with TRBD1. The receptor comes from a man aged 50 to 59 with active or convalescent COVID-19. Sequencing was performed on peripheral blood. Here the CDR3 reads CASSTGDRGVTEAFF. The CDR3 DNA reads as TGTGCCAGCAGCACTGGGGACAGGGGAGTCACTGAAGCTTTCTTT.